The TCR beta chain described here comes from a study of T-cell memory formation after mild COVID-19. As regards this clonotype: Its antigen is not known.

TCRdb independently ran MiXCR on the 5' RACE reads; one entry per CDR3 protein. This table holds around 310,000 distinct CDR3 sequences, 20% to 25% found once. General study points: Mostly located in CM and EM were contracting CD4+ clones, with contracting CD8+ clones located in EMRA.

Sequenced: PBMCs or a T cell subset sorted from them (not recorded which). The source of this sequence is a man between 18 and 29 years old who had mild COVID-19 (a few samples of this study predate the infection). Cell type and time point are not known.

CDR3 DNA: TGTGCCAGCAGCCAGGAGTTAGCGACCGCCTACGAGCAGTACGTC. Protein: CASSQELATAYEQYV. This sequence joins TRBV4-2 and TRBJ2-7; a possible D gene is TRBD2 (5 bases). The length of the CDR3 is 15 residues. The germline V and J ends were trimmed by 3 bases and 2 bases, with 14 bases remaining between them. The V gene's germline CDR1 is LGHNA and CDR2 YNFKEQ.